This T cell receptor beta chain was captured by sequencing in a study of naive and memory T cell subsets. General study points: TCR transcript changes with activation or differentiation may affect this RNA method. TCRs were reportedly recovered from both biopsy types, mostly tuberculin test sites.

Amplification of ligated cDNA took four PCR rounds with SP2 and nested alpha and beta constant primers. TCRdb processed the UMI-ligation and nested PCR reads anew with MiXCR; each CDR3 protein has one entry. This sample carries roughly 2,200 distinct CDR3 sequences, around 4.4% of them seen once, and the ten largest clones take 19%. On this clonotype itself: Its antigen remains unknown. This could be a read error, since a much larger clone is one nucleotide away.

Described treatment: skin biopsy from saline-injected control site (resident skin T cells). Unsorted total RNA, 1 to 1000 ng, was DNase treated before reverse transcription. The library had UMIs added by 3' ligation of an oligonucleotide to TCR cDNA. Skin sites injected with saline were biopsied to capture resident skin T cells. CDR3 length: 13 residues. The source was skin, collected from a saline injection site in the skin. This receptor was taken from an adult in good health. The V and J genes are TRBV12-3 or TRBV12-4 and TRBJ2-1; D remains unclear. TRBJ2-7 matches the DNA end more closely, so the J call is doubtful. DNA of the CDR3: TGTGCCAGCAGTTCTGAAAACTACAATGAGCAGTACTTC. This codes for CASSSENYNEQYF.